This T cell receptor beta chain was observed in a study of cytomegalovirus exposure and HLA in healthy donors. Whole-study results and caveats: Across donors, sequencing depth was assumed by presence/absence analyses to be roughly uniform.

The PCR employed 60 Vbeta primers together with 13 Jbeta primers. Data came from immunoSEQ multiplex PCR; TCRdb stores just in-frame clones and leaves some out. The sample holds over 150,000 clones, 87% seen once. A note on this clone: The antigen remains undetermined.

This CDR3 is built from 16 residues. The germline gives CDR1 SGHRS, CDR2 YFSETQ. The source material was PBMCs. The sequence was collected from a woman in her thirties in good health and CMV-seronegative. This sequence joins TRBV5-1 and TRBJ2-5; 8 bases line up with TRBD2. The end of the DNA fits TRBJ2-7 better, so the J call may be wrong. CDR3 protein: CASSLGSGRGTYEQYF. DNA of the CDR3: TGCGCCAGCAGCTTGGGGAGCGGGAGAGGGACCTACGAGCAGTACTTC.